The 12 T cell receptor beta chains listed next were all sequenced from one sample in a study of T cell responses to AZD1222 COVID-19 vaccine. This table comes from immunoSEQ multiplex PCR, and its TCRdb copy is limited to in-frame clones, with some not included. The data contain 90,000 to 100,000 clones, about 89% of them seen just once; the ten biggest clones take up 7.5%. Specimen: peripheral blood, collected on day 0 of AZD1222 vaccination. The receptors originated from an adult in good health.

This clone showed up just a few times. The chain links TRBV18 to TRBJ1-1; D is possibly TRBD1 (5 bases). V shed 3 bases and J shed 4 bases, with 12 bases lying between them. The CDR3 is 14 amino acids. Germline CDR1 is KGHSH and CDR2 is LQKENI. In DNA form, the CDR3 reads TGTGCCAGCTCACCGGAGGGGTCGGGCACTGAAGCTTTCTTT. It specifies CASSPEGSGTEAFF.

The chain employs TRBV2 and TRBJ2-2, with D unresolved. CDR3 size: 16 residues. The germline V and J ends were trimmed by 9 bases and 4 bases, with 21 bases remaining between them. Germline values: CDR1 SNHLY, CDR2 FYNNEI. CDR3 sequence reads: CASNYVGVSGTGELFF. CDR3 coding DNA: TGTGCCAGTAACTACGTCGGCGTGTCGGGCACCGGGGAGCTGTTTTTT. Full variable domain (outside the CDR3, taken from reference TRBV2 and TRBJ2-2): EPEVTQTPSHQVTQMGQEVILRCVPISNHLYFYWYRQILGQKVEFLVSFYNNEISEKSEIFDDQFSVERPDGSNFTLKIRSTKLEDSAMYFCASNYVGVSGTGELFFGEGSRLTVL.

The J gene is TRBJ2-7, the V gene TRBV18; D possibly corresponds to TRBD1 (6 bases). The V gene's germline CDR1 is KGHSH and CDR2 LQKENI. This CDR3 comprises 16 residues. The V gene lost 3 bases and the J gene lost 4 bases, with 19 bases spanning the gap. The CDR3 region is CASSPPGAQGGYEQYF. The DNA of the CDR3 is TGTGCCAGCTCACCCCCAGGGGCCCAGGGTGGGTACGAGCAGTACTTC.

The chain employs TRBV19 and TRBJ2-1, with TRBD1 matching over 7 bases. The trim removed 4 bases at V and 2 bases at J, leaving 8 bases unmatched. CDR3 length: 16 amino acids. Germline CDR1 is LNHDA and CDR2 is SQIVND (reference sequence). The chain's CDR3 is CASSTLGQLTYNEQFF. For the CDR3, the DNA is TGTGCCAGTAGTACTTTGGGACAGCTAACCTACAATGAGCAGTTCTTC.

The chain links TRBV5-1 to TRBJ2-1; D unclear. CDR1 and CDR2 from the germline V gene are SGHRS and YFSETQ. The CDR3 is 11 amino acids. Trimming removed 0 bases at V and 9 bases at J, with 4 bases between. The CDR3 DNA is TGCGCCAGCAGCTTGGAAGGTGAGCAGTTCTTC. It encodes CASSLEGEQFF.

V is TRBV6-2 or TRBV6-3 and J is TRBJ1-1; D not certain. Trimming took off 2 bases at V and 2 bases at J, with 3 bases between the two ends. The CDR3 loop spans 12 amino acids. The germline CDR1 and CDR2 sequences are MNHEY and SVGEGT. The CDR3 DNA follows: TGTGCCAGCAGTTACGTCAACACTGAAGCTTTCTTT. Protein sequence: CASSYVNTEAFF.

This rearrangement joins TRBV15 to TRBJ2-3; D is undetermined. The germline V gene encodes CDR1 LNHNV and CDR2 YYDKDF (reference sequence). V gave up 6 bases and J gave up 8 bases, with 12 bases separating them. The CDR3 extends over 12 amino acids. The CDR3 here is CATRISVGTQYF. CDR3 coding DNA: TGTGCCACCAGGATCTCGGTGGGTACGCAGTATTTT.

The V call is TRBV7-2, the J call TRBJ2-3; 7 bases match TRBD2. The V gene end was trimmed by 3 bases and the J gene end by 0 bases; junction bases not matched to a gene: 6. CDR1 is SGHTA, CDR2 FQGNSA, per germline. CDR3 length: 16 residues. In DNA, the CDR3 is TGTGCCAGCAGCTTCCTCGGGACTACGAGCACAGATACGCAGTATTTT. Translated: CASSFLGTTSTDTQYF. The full variable domain, rest sourced from reference TRBV7-2 and TRBJ2-3, is GAGVSQSPSNKVTEKGKDVELRCDPISGHTALYWYRQSLGQGLEFLIYFQGNSAPDKSGLPSDRFSAERTGGSVSTLTIQRTQQEDSAVYLCASSFLGTTSTDTQYFGPGTRLTVL.

V and J are TRBV29-1 and TRBJ2-1; 13 bases fit TRBD2. Germline-derived CDR1 and CDR2 are SQVTM and ANQGSEA. CDR3 length: 19 amino acids. V was clipped by 6 bases and J by 0 bases; unmatched bases: 14. The CDR3 sequence: CSVQPTSGRVIFSYNEQFF. CDR3 sequence (DNA): TGCAGCGTCCAACCTACTAGCGGGAGGGTTATATTCTCCTACAATGAGCAGTTCTTC.

The V gene is TRBV6-2 or TRBV6-3, the J gene TRBJ2-5; perhaps TRBD1 as D (6 bases). Trimming left V 2 bases short and J 1 base short, with 11 bases between. This CDR3 is 15 amino acids long. Germline CDR1 is MNHEY and CDR2 is SVGEGT. The CDR3 bases are TGTGCCAGCAGTTACCTCCAGGGGTCCCAAGAGACCCAGTACTTC. It codes for CASSYLQGSQETQYF.

J is TRBJ1-5 and V is TRBV2; 10 bases line up with TRBD1. From germline, CDR1 is SNHLY and CDR2 FYNNEI. This CDR3 has 15 amino acids. J gave up 6 bases and V 4 bases, and 6 bases lay outside the gene matches. The CDR3 nucleotides read TGTGCCAGCAGTGGACAGGGGGCGGCGGTTCAGCCCCAGCATTTT. Translation gives CASSGQGAAVQPQHF.

The chain uses TRBV28 and TRBJ1-1; the match to TRBD1 covers 9 bases. Germline values: CDR1 MDHEN, CDR2 SYDVKM. After removal of 4 bases from V and 1 base from J, the junction contained 7 bases not matched to a gene. The CDR3 consists of 16 residues. Here the CDR3 reads CASSSGGQGRNTEAFF. CDR3 bases: TGTGCCAGCAGTTCGGGTGGACAGGGGAGGAACACTGAAGCTTTCTTT.